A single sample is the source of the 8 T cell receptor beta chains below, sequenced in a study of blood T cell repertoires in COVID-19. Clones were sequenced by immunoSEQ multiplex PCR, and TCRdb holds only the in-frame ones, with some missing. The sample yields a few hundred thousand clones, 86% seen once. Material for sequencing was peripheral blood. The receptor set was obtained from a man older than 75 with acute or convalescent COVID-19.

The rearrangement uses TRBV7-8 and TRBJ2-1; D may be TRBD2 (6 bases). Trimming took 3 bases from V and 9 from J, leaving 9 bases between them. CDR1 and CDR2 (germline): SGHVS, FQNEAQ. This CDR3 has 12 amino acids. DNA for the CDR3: TGTGCCAGCAGCTTTATTAGCGGTGAGCAGTTCTTC. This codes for CASSFISGEQFF. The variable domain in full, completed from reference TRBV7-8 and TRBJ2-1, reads GAGVSQSPRYKVAKRGQDVALRCDPISGHVSLFWYQQALGQGPEFLTYFQNEAQLDKSGLPSDRFFAERPEGSVSTLKIQRTQQEDSAVYLCASSFISGEQFFGPGTRLTVL.

The chain's CDR3 is CASSKGLAGGLDYEQYF. The CDR3 DNA follows: TGTGCCAGCAGCAAGGGACTAGCGGGGGGTCTAGACTACGAGCAGTACTTC. V and J are TRBV7-2 and TRBJ2-7, with TRBD2 matching 15 bases. This CDR3 has 17 residues. Germline trimming cut 5 bases from V and 3 bases from J; bases unmatched to any gene: 8. Per the germline V gene, CDR1 is SGHTA and CDR2 is FQGNSA.

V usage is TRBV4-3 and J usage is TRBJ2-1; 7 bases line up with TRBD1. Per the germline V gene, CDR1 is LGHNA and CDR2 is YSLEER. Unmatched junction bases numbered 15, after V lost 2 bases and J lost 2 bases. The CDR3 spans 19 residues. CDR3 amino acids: CASSQNRGRTEPTYNEQFF. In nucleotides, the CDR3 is TGCGCCAGCAGCCAAAACAGGGGCAGGACGGAACCGACCTACAATGAGCAGTTCTTC.

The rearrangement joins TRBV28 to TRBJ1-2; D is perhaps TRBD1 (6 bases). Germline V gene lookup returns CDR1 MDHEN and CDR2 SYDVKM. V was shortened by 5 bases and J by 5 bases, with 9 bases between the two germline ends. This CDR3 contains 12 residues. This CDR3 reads CASSAQGYGYTF. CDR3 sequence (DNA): TGTGCCAGCAGTGCGCAGGGGTATGGCTACACCTTC.

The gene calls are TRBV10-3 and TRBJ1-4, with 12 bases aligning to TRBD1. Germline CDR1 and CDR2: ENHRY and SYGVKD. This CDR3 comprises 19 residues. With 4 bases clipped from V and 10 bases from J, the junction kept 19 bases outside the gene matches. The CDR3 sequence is CAISANTGTGGFTSGKLFF. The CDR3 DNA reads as TGTGCCATCAGTGCTAACACCGGGACAGGGGGCTTCACGTCTGGAAAACTGTTTTTT.

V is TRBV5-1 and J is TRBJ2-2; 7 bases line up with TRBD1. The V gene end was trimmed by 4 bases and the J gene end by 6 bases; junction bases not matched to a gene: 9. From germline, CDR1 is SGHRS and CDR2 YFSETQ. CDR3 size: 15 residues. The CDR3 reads CASSERQGSPGELFF. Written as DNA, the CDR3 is TGCGCCAGCAGCGAGAGACAGGGTTCGCCCGGGGAGCTGTTTTTT.

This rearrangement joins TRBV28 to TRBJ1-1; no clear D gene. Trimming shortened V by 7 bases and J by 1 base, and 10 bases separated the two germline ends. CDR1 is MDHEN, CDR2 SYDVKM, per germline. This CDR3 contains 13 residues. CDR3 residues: CASISPANTEAFF. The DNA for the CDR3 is TGTGCCAGCATTAGCCCTGCGAACACTGAAGCTTTCTTT. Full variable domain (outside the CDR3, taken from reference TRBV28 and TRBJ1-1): DVKVTQSSRYLVKRTGEKVFLECVQDMDHENMFWYRQDPGLGLRLIYFSYDVKMKEKGDIPEGYSVSREKKERFSLILESASTNQTSMYLCASISPANTEAFFGQGTRLTVV.

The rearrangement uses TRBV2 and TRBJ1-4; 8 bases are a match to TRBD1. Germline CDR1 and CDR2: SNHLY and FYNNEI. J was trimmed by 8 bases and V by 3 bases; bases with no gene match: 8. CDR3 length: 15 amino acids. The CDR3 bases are TGTGCCAGCAGTGAGACAGGGGCCCAAACAGAAAAACTGTTTTTT. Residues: CASSETGAQTEKLFF.